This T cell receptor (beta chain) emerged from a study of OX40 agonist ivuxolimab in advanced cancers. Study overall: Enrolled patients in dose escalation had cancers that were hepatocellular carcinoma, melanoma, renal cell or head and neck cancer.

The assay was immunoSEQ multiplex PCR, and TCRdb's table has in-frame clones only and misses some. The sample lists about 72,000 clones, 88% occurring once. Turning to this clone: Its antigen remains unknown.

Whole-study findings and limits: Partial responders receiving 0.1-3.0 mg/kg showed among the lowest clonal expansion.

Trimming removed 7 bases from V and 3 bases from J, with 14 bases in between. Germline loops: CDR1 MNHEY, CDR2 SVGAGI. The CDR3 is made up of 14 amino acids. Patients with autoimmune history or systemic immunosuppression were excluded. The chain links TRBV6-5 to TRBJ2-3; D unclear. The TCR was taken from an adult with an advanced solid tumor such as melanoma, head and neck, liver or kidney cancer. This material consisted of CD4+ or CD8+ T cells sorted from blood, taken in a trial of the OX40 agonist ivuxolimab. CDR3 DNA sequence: TGTGCCAGCACCCCCGCACTGGCGACAGATACGCAGTATTTT. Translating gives CASTPALATDTQYF.